The clone carrying this T cell receptor beta chain was seen more than once but under ten times. Its antigen is as yet unknown. This sample was taken from a study of beta chain features in type 1 diabetes. General study points: In all four CD4+ subsets, TCRB CDR3 length was significantly, moderately reduced in type 1 diabetes.

Per germline, CDR1 LNHDA and CDR2 SQIVND (reference sequence). Trimming took 0 bases from V and 6 from J, leaving 17 bases between them. The CDR3 totals 16 residues. Expressed TCRB transcripts were sequenced after all isolated RNA was converted to cDNA. Clones were sequenced by immunoSEQ multiplex PCR, and TCRdb holds only the in-frame ones, with some missing. The sample lists 300,000 to 450,000 clones, about 12% occurring once. Cell sorting via CD45RO/CCR7/CD25/CD127/CD95/CD27 was performed to obtain CD4+ naive, central memory, regulatory and stem cell-like memory cells. Over 95% purity was reached by all sorted populations.

This sequence originates from a woman aged 18-30 years with type 1 diabetes. Material: naive CD4+ T cells from blood. The chain has TRBV19 and TRBJ1-2; the D gene is possibly TRBD1 (6 bases). CDR3 sequence (DNA): TGTGCCAGTAGTATAGAGGTCCCCACAGGGAGACATGGCTACACCTTC. Amino acids: CASSIEVPTGRHGYTF.